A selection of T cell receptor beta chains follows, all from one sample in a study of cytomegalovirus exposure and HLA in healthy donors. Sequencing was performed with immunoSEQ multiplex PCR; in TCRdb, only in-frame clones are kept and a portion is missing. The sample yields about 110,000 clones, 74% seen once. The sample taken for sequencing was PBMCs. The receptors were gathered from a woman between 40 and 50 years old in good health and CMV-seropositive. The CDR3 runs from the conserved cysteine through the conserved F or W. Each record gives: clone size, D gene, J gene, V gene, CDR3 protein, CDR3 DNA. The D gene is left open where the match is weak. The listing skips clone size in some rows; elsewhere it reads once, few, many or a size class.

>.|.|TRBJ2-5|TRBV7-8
CASSLGAETQYF
TGTGCCAGCAGCCTAGGTGCGGAGACCCAGTACTTC
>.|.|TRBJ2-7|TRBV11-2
CASSLNRNNEQYF
TGTGCCAGCAGCTTAAACAGGAATAACGAGCAGTACTTC
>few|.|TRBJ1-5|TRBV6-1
CASSADYSNQPQHF
TGTGCCAGCAGTGCTGACTATAGCAATCAGCCCCAGCATTTT
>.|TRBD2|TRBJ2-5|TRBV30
CAWISGTLKETQYF
TGTGCCTGGATTAGCGGGACCCTCAAAGAGACCCAGTACTTC
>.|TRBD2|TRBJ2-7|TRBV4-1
CASSQDLRTSGGYHSYEQYF
TGCGCCAGCAGCCAAGATCTTAGGACTAGCGGGGGGTACCACTCCTACGAGCAGTACTTC
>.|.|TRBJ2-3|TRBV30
CAWSVRSTDTQYF
TGTGCCTGGAGTGTACGGAGTACAGATACGCAGTATTTT
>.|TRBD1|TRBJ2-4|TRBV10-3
CAISPGQGNIQYF
TGTGCCATCAGTCCGGGACAGGGAAACATTCAGTACTTC
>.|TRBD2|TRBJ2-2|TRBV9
CASSVGLAGSPNTGELFF
TGTGCCAGCAGCGTAGGGCTAGCGGGGAGCCCGAACACCGGGGAGCTGTTTTTT
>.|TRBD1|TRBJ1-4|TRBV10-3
CAIPLRDRVIEKLFF
TGTGCCATCCCACTCCGGGACAGGGTGATTGAAAAACTGTTTTTT
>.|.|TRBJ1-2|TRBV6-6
CASSYGHQGGYTF
TGTGCCAGCAGTTACGGACACCAAGGAGGCTACACCTTC
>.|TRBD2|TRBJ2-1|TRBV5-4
CASSLDAGGSYNEQFF
TGTGCCAGCAGCTTGGATGCGGGGGGCTCCTACAATGAGCAGTTCTTC
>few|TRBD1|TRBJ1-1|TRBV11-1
CASSQGQGNTEAFF
TGTGCCAGCAGTCAGGGACAGGGGAACACTGAAGCTTTCTTT
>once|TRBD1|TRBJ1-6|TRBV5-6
CASSQYQSGQGNSPLHF
TGTGCCAGCAGCCAATACCAATCGGGACAGGGGAATTCACCCCTCCACTTT
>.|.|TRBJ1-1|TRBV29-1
CSSTGPGDEAFF
TGCAGCTCAACTGGGCCGGGGGATGAAGCTTTCTTT
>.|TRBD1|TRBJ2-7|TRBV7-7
CASSSTGAQAYEQYF
TGTGCTAGCAGCTCGACAGGGGCCCAAGCCTACGAGCAGTACTTC
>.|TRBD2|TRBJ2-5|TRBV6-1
CASSELAGGQETQYF
TGTGCCAGCAGTGAACTAGCGGGGGGGCAAGAGACCCAGTACTTC
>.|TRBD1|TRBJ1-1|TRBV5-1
CASRELQGALNTEAFF
TGCGCCAGCAGGGAGTTACAGGGGGCGCTGAACACTGAAGCTTTCTTT
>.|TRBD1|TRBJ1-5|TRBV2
CASSRTGGSNQPQHF
TGTGCCAGCAGTCGGACAGGGGGCAGCAATCAGCCCCAGCATTTT
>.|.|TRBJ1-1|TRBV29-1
CSVSGGRATEAFF
TGCAGCGTTAGCGGAGGTCGGGCCACTGAAGCTTTCTTT
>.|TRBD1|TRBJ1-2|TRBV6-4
CASRVRGHYGYTF
TGTGCCAGCCGGGTGAGGGGGCACTATGGCTACACCTTC
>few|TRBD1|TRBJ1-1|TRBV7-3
CASSSGQGAFF
TGTGCCAGCAGCTCGGGACAGGGGGCTTTCTTT
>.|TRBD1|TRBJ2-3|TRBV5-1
CASSLGGQGPTDTQYF
TGCGCCAGCAGCTTGGGTGGACAGGGGCCCACAGATACGCAGTATTTT
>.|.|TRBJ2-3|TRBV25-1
CASSDTGSDTQYF
TGTGCCAGCAGTGACACAGGCTCAGATACGCAGTATTTT
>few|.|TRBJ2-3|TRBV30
CAWSVPAGTQYF
TGTGCCTGGAGTGTACCGGCAGGGACGCAGTATTTT
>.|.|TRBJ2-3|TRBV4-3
CASSQAGGLRDTQYF
TGCGCCAGCAGCCAAGCCGGAGGACTTCGGGATACGCAGTATTTT
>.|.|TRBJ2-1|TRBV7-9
CASSLAGSHNEQFF
TGTGCCAGCAGCTTGGCAGGGTCTCACAATGAGCAGTTCTTC
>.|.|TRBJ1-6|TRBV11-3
CASSLDGVSPLHF
TGTGCCAGCAGCTTAGACGGGGTTTCACCCCTCCACTTT
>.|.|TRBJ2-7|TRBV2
CASSESAGRPPQGEQYF
TGTGCCAGCAGTGAATCGGCTGGTAGACCCCCGCAGGGCGAGCAGTACTTC
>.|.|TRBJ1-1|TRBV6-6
CASTRQLNTEAFF
TGTGCCAGCACACGACAGTTGAACACTGAAGCTTTCTTT
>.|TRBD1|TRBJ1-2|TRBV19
CASGRTGNNYGYTF
TGTGCCAGTGGGAGGACAGGGAATAACTATGGCTACACCTTC
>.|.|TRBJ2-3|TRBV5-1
CASSLDGDTQYF
TGCGCCAGCAGCTTGGACGGAGATACGCAGTATTTT
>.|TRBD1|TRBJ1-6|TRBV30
CAWRDRGRSYNSPLHF
TGTGCCTGGAGAGACAGGGGGCGCTCCTATAATTCACCCCTCCACTTT
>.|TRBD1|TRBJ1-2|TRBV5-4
CASSLGRTGGTANYGYTF
TGTGCCAGCAGCTTGGGAAGGACAGGGGGGACTGCTAACTATGGCTACACCTTC
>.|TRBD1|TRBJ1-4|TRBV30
CAWRGGTGTPQGEKLFF
TGTGCCTGGAGGGGCGGGACAGGGACTCCCCAGGGCGAAAAACTGTTTTTT
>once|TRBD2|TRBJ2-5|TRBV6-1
CASSARTSGQETQYF
TGTGCCAGCAGTGCCCGGACTAGCGGTCAAGAGACCCAGTACTTC
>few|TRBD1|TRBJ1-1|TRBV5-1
CASSASTGGVTEAFF
TGCGCCAGCAGCGCCTCGACAGGGGGCGTCACTGAAGCTTTCTTT
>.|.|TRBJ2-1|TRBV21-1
CASSRRGLNNEQFF
TGTGCCAGCAGCAGAAGAGGACTTAACAATGAGCAGTTCTTC
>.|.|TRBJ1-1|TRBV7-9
CASSLGENSMNTEAFF
TGTGCCAGCAGCTTAGGGGAGAATTCGATGAACACTGAAGCTTTCTTT
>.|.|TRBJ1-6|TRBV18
CASSPSRYRSSYNSPLHF
TGTGCCAGCTCACCGTCCCGCTACCGAAGCTCCTATAATTCACCCCTCCACTTT
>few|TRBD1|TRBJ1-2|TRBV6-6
CASSDRGGYGYTF
TGTGCCAGCAGTGACAGGGGCGGCTATGGCTACACCTTC
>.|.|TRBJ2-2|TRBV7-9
CASSQRQFTGELFF
TGTGCCAGCAGCCAACGACAGTTCACCGGGGAGCTGTTTTTT